Shown below are 32 T cell receptor beta chains from a single sample sequenced in a study of cytomegalovirus exposure and HLA in healthy donors. With 60 Vbeta and 13 Jbeta primers, the PCR was carried out. Libraries were prepared by immunoSEQ multiplex PCR; TCRdb keeps only in-frame clonotypes and omits some of them. This table holds over 110,000 clones, almost 80% found once. Sample: PBMCs. These receptors originate from a man between 18 and 35 years old in good health and CMV-seronegative.

The gene calls are TRBV7-2 and TRBJ1-3; 9 bases are shared with TRBD1. The CDR3 runs to 16 residues. Germline V lookup: CDR1 SGHTA, CDR2 FQGNSA. Losses at the gene ends were 5 bases for V and 0 bases for J; bases not matched to a gene: 5. CDR3 region: CASSVRTGDSGNTIYF. The CDR3 nucleotides are TGTGCCAGCAGCGTCCGGACAGGGGACTCTGGAAACACCATATATTTT. Filled out from reference TRBV7-2 and TRBJ1-3, the complete variable domain reads GAGVSQSPSNKVTEKGKDVELRCDPISGHTALYWYRQSLGQGLEFLIYFQGNSAPDKSGLPSDRFSAERTGGSVSTLTIQRTQQEDSAVYLCASSVRTGDSGNTIYFGEGSWLTVV.

J is TRBJ2-3 and V is TRBV5-1; no definite D call. The length of the CDR3 is 12 residues. Germline values: CDR1 SGHRS, CDR2 YFSETQ. The V end lost 2 bases, the J end lost 2 bases, and 3 bases lay between the germline ends. The CDR3 coding sequence is TGCGCCAGCAGCTTCAACACAGATACGCAGTATTTT. This sequence encodes CASSFNTDTQYF.

This sequence joins TRBV12-5 and TRBJ2-3, with D tentatively TRBD1 (6 bases). V lost 1 base and J 5 bases, leaving 10 bases between the germline ends. The germline V gene has CDR1 LGHNT and CDR2 FRNRAP. This CDR3 region has 14 residues. In DNA form, the CDR3 reads TGTGCTAGTGGTTTGGGGCAGGGGATAGATACGCAGTATTTT. This sequence encodes CASGLGQGIDTQYF.

This chain links TRBV5-4 with TRBJ1-2; TRBD1 might be the D (6 bases). Trimming took 4 bases from V and 4 from J, leaving 14 bases between them. The germline CDR1 and CDR2 sequences are SGHNT and YYREEE (reference sequence). The CDR3 length is 14 residues. The CDR3 DNA reads TGTGCCAGCAGCGCACAGGGATCAGGCTATGGCTACACCTTC. This sequence encodes CASSAQGSGYGYTF. Looking up the rest from reference TRBV5-4 and TRBJ1-2 gives the full variable domain: ETGVTQSPTHLIKTRGQQVTLRCSSQSGHNTVSWYQQALGQGPQFIFQYYREEENGRGNFPPRFSGLQFPNYSSELNVNALELDDSALYLCASSAQGSGYGYTFGSGTRLTVV.

V gene TRBV10-3 combines with J gene TRBJ1-1; 8 nucleotides match TRBD1. Trimming removed 8 bases from V and 5 bases from J; junction bases left unmatched: 13. Germline V gene data show CDR1 as ENHRY and CDR2 as SYGVKD. This CDR3 contains 15 residues. The CDR3 reads CAILDPGGAMTEAFF. The CDR3 nucleotides are TGTGCCATCCTTGACCCAGGGGGCGCGATGACTGAAGCTTTCTTT.

The rearrangement uses TRBV5-4 and TRBJ2-7; 7 bases fit TRBD1. Germline trimming cut 1 base from V and 5 bases from J; bases unmatched to any gene: 21. The CDR3 has 19 residues. The germline gives CDR1 SGHNT, CDR2 YYREEE (reference sequence). CDR3 loop: CASSLIRVRGNRGRDEQYF. The CDR3, as DNA: TGTGCCAGCAGCTTGATTCGGGTGCGTGGGAACAGGGGTAGAGACGAGCAGTACTTC.

The chain recombines TRBV12-5 with TRBJ1-5, with D perhaps matching TRBD1 (5 bases). Germline CDR1 is LGHNT and CDR2 is FRNRAP. V lost 1 base and J 0 bases, leaving 13 bases between the germline ends. CDR3 length: 17 amino acids. The CDR3 sequence is CASGLAKGLFSNQPQHF. The CDR3 coding sequence is TGTGCTAGTGGTTTGGCTAAGGGGCTTTTTAGCAATCAGCCCCAGCATTTT.

The rearrangement joins TRBV5-1 to TRBJ2-7, with a weak D call TRBD2 (5 bases). Deletions cut 1 base from V and 7 bases from J, with 12 bases between. CDR3 length: 13 amino acids. Germline values: CDR1 SGHRS, CDR2 YFSETQ. The CDR3 protein is CASSLSSGFEQYF. The CDR3 DNA is TGCGCCAGCAGCTTGTCTTCGGGATTTGAGCAGTACTTC. The full variable domain, in which reference TRBV5-1 and TRBJ2-7 provide the parts outside the CDR3, is KAGVTQTPRYLIKTRGQQVTLSCSPISGHRSVSWYQQTPGQGLQFLFEYFSETQRNKGNFPGRFSGRQFSNSRSEMNVSTLELGDSALYLCASSLSSGFEQYFGPGTRLTVT.

This chain uses TRBV6-6 with TRBJ1-6, with TRBD1 matching over 7 bases. J gave up 10 bases and V 2 bases, and 5 bases lay outside the gene matches. Per germline, CDR1 MNHNY and CDR2 SVGAGI (reference sequence). The CDR3 is 14 residues long. For the CDR3, the DNA is TGTGCCAGCAGTTACGACAGGGTCCGCTCACCCCTCCACTTT. As protein: CASSYDRVRSPLHF.

The chain has TRBV2 and TRBJ2-4, with D unresolved. The CDR3 length is 12 residues. Germline CDR1 is SNHLY and CDR2 is FYNNEI. V lost 10 bases, J lost 6 bases, and 13 bases lay in between. The CDR3 DNA is TGTGCCACCCGAGGAAGCGTAAACATTCAGTACTTC. Translating it yields CATRGSVNIQYF.

V usage is TRBV23-1 and J usage is TRBJ2-5; D possibly corresponds to TRBD2 (5 bases). The last part of the DNA fits TRBJ2-7 better; the J call may be wrong. TRBV23-1 is assigned to the ORF class and has an uncertain function. There are 14 residues in the CDR3. CDR3 in amino acids: CASRRGWARYEQYF. CDR3 nucleotides: TGCGCCAGCAGAAGAGGGTGGGCACGGTACGAGCAGTACTTC.

This chain connects TRBV4-2 to TRBJ2-7; 9 bases agree with TRBD2. Germline V lookup: CDR1 LGHNA, CDR2 YNFKEQ. Trimming cost V 0 bases and J 6 bases; bases outside gene matches: 3. This CDR3 contains 14 residues. CDR3 nucleotides: TGTGCCAGCAGCCAAGAGGGACTAGCTCTCGAGCAGTACTTC. The encoded protein is CASSQEGLALEQYF.

This clone turned up a few times. This chain uses TRBV5-4 with TRBJ1-1; tentatively, D is TRBD1 (5 bases). The CDR3 sequence is 14 residues long. The germline V and J ends were trimmed by 1 base and 6 bases, with 13 bases remaining between them. CDR1 SGHNT and CDR2 YYREEE come from the germline V gene (reference sequence). In DNA form, the CDR3 reads TGTGCCAGCAGCTTGACCCAGGGAGGCGCTGAAGCTTTCTTT. It encodes CASSLTQGGAEAFF.

This clone is a singleton in its sample. The V gene is TRBV6-6, the J gene TRBJ1-5, with a weak D call TRBD1 (6 bases). V was trimmed by 6 bases and J by 6 bases, leaving 12 bases between them. CDR3 size: 13 residues. In germline, CDR1 is MNHNY, CDR2 SVGAGI (reference sequence). CDR3 nucleotides: TGTGCCAGCAGAGGACAGCCCGGTCAGCCCCAGCATTTT. Translation gives CASRGQPGQPQHF.

The CDR3 bases are TGTGCCAGCAGACGGACAGATGGCTACACCTTC. Its translation: CASRRTDGYTF. The rearrangement links TRBV7-2 to TRBJ1-2, with D tentatively TRBD1 (6 bases). The CDR3 is 11 amino acids. CDR1 is SGHTA and CDR2 is FQGNSA in the germline V gene. The V and J ends lost 6 bases and 6 bases respectively, with 8 bases between them. Together with reference TRBV7-2 and TRBJ1-2, the CDR3 gives the full variable domain: GAGVSQSPSNKVTEKGKDVELRCDPISGHTALYWYRQSLGQGLEFLIYFQGNSAPDKSGLPSDRFSAERTGGSVSTLTIQRTQQEDSAVYLCASRRTDGYTFGSGTRLTVV.

This clone was detected a few times. V usage is TRBV30 and J usage is TRBJ2-2; D is unresolved. With 3 bases removed from V and 9 bases from J, the gap between germline ends came to 5 bases. Germline CDR1 is GTSNPN and CDR2 is SVGIG (reference sequence). CDR3 length: 10 amino acids. The CDR3 loop reads CAWRARELFF. For the CDR3, the DNA is TGTGCCTGGAGGGCACGGGAGCTGTTTTTT.

The chain couples TRBV6-5 to TRBJ1-2; 7 bases line up with TRBD1. This CDR3 has 14 amino acids. V lost 4 bases to trimming and J lost 2 bases; unmatched junction nucleotides: 4. Germline V gene lookup returns CDR1 MNHEY and CDR2 SVGAGI. The CDR3 nucleotides read TGTGCCAGCAGTTTGGGACAGTTAAACTATGGCTACACCTTC. As protein: CASSLGQLNYGYTF.

Notes on this clone: The same CDR3 arises from other DNA sequences in this sample as well. The chain recombines TRBV30 with TRBJ2-7, with D possibly TRBD2 on 6 matching bases. The ends were cut back, 0 bases at V and 1 base at J, with 7 bases in the middle. Germline CDR1 and CDR2: GTSNPN and SVGIG (reference sequence). The CDR3 covers 13 residues. CDR3 region: CAWSVGGSYEQYF. In nucleotides, the CDR3 is TGTGCCTGGAGTGTAGGAGGGTCCTACGAGCAGTACTTC.

The chain links TRBV6-5 to TRBJ2-4; D perhaps matches TRBD1 (6 bases). Germline CDR1 and CDR2: MNHEY and SVGAGI. The CDR3 spans 13 residues. V dropped 2 bases and J dropped 7 bases, with 9 bases sitting between them. In DNA form, the CDR3 reads TGTGCCAGCAGTTACACCAGGGGCAACATTCAGTACTTC. It codes for CASSYTRGNIQYF.

Comment on this clone: An end of the junction does not agree with germline; a read error may underlie this. V gene TRBV7-9 combines with J gene TRBJ1-2; D possibly corresponds to TRBD1 (5 bases). Germline V CDR1 and CDR2: SEHNR, FQNEAQ (reference sequence). The CDR3 has 13 residues. CDR3: CSSSLGEVDGYTF. CDR3 DNA: TGTTCCAGCAGCTTAGGGGAGGTAGATGGCTACACCTTC.

The genes are TRBV7-9 and TRBJ2-5; the match to TRBD2 covers 10 bases. Germline V gene data show CDR1 as SEHNR and CDR2 as FQNEAQ (reference sequence). Unmatched junction bases numbered 6, after V lost 5 bases and J lost 3 bases. CDR3 length equals 15 residues. The CDR3 loop reads CASSHLAGEEETQYF. The CDR3 DNA reads as TGTGCCAGCAGCCACCTAGCGGGGGAGGAAGAGACCCAGTACTTC.

This clone was counted a single time. The chain carries TRBV30 and TRBJ1-2; possible D gene TRBD1, 5 bases. Trimming removed 0 bases from V and 5 bases from J, with 13 bases in between. The CDR3 is made up of 14 amino acids. CDR1 is GTSNPN, CDR2 SVGIG, per germline (reference sequence). The CDR3 loop is CAWSVQSGWYGYTF. CDR3 bases: TGTGCCTGGAGTGTACAGTCAGGGTGGTATGGCTACACCTTC. The full variable domain, its missing parts supplied by reference TRBV30 and TRBJ1-2, is SQTIHQWPATLVQPVGSPLSLECTVEGTSNPNLYWYRQAAGRGLQLLFYSVGIGQISSEVPQNLSASRPQDRQFILSSKKLLLSDSGFYLCAWSVQSGWYGYTFGSGTRLTVV.

The genes are TRBV19 and TRBJ1-6; 9 bases are shared with TRBD1. This CDR3 spans 17 amino acids. With 7 bases clipped from V and 6 bases from J, the junction kept 13 bases outside the gene matches. CDR1 and CDR2 (germline): LNHDA, SQIVND (reference sequence). CDR3 nucleotides: TGTGCCAGTACCCGGTGGTCCGGGACAGGGCTTAATTCACCCCTCCACTTT. It translates to CASTRWSGTGLNSPLHF. Together with reference TRBV19 and TRBJ1-6, the CDR3 gives the full variable domain: DGGITQSPKYLFRKEGQNVTLSCEQNLNHDAMYWYRQDPGQGLRLIYYSQIVNDFQKGDIAEGYSVSREKKESFPLTVTSAQKNPTAFYLCASTRWSGTGLNSPLHFGNGTRLTVT.

The V call is TRBV5-1, the J call TRBJ2-1; D is undetermined. Germline V gives CDR1 SGHRS, CDR2 YFSETQ. The ends were cut back, 0 bases at V and 2 bases at J, with 15 bases in the middle. The CDR3 totals 17 residues. CDR3 sequence reads: CASSLEPVGLAYNEQFF. The CDR3 DNA reads TGCGCCAGCAGCTTGGAACCCGTCGGGTTGGCCTACAATGAGCAGTTCTTC.

The chain couples TRBV21-1 to TRBJ1-2; TRBD1 is the table's D call and was not checked against the DNA. TRBV21-1 is labeled a pseudogene. CDR3 length: 17 amino acids. This CDR3 is CASSLLLYRAEDYGYTF. The CDR3 DNA sequence: TGTGCCAGCAGCCTCCTTCTATACAGGGCCGAGGACTATGGCTACACCTTC.

V usage is TRBV5-1 and J usage is TRBJ2-1; 8 bases are shared with TRBD2. Trimming cost V 1 base and J 9 bases; bases outside gene matches: 9. The CDR3 runs to 15 residues. The V gene's germline CDR1 is SGHRS and CDR2 YFSETQ. CDR3 sequence (DNA): TGCGCCAGCAGCTTGTTTCAGCGGGGGAGGAGTGAGCAGTTCTTC. It codes for CASSLFQRGRSEQFF. Full variable domain (outside the CDR3, taken from reference TRBV5-1 and TRBJ2-1): KAGVTQTPRYLIKTRGQQVTLSCSPISGHRSVSWYQQTPGQGLQFLFEYFSETQRNKGNFPGRFSGRQFSNSRSEMNVSTLELGDSALYLCASSLFQRGRSEQFFGPGTRLTVL.

The CDR3 loop reads CSVEIQGAGYGYTF. For the CDR3, the DNA is TGCAGCGTTGAGATACAGGGGGCAGGCTATGGCTACACCTTC. The chain uses TRBV29-1 and TRBJ1-2; 9 bases map to TRBD1. This CDR3 comprises 14 residues. Germline lookup yields CDR1 SQVTM and CDR2 ANQGSEA. V was clipped by 3 bases and J by 4 bases; unmatched bases: 6.

This clone was counted once. V usage is TRBV28 and J usage is TRBJ2-1, with 7 bases matching TRBD2. V gave up 7 bases and J gave up 1 base; unmatched junction bases: 4. The CDR3 length is 14 residues. Germline V lookup: CDR1 MDHEN, CDR2 SYDVKM. Written as DNA, the CDR3 is TGTGCCAGCAAAAGGGGAGGGTCCTACAATGAGCAGTTCTTC. Translation gives CASKRGGSYNEQFF.

This clone came up once. The V and J genes are TRBV10-3 and TRBJ1-6; 11 bases are shared with TRBD1. The germline CDR1 and CDR2 sequences are ENHRY and SYGVKD. This CDR3 region has 16 residues. V lost 0 bases to trimming and J lost 5 bases; unmatched junction nucleotides: 0. CDR3 DNA sequence: TGTGCCATCAGTGAGTCGGGACAGGGGGATAATTCACCCCTCCACTTT. As protein: CAISESGQGDNSPLHF.

This chain uses TRBV6-1 with TRBJ1-1; no reliable D call. The V end was cut by 5 bases, the J end by 1 base, with 11 bases between. The V gene's germline CDR1 is MNHNS and CDR2 SASEGT. This CDR3 region has 14 residues. The CDR3 DNA is TGTGCCAGCAGTCCAACGGTAGCGAACACTGAAGCTTTCTTT. It encodes CASSPTVANTEAFF.

The chain recombines TRBV30 with TRBJ2-7; 7 positions match TRBD1. The ends lost 4 bases at V and 7 bases at J; junction bases unmatched: 16. Germline V CDR1 and CDR2: GTSNPN, SVGIG (reference sequence). This CDR3 spans 15 amino acids. This CDR3 reads CAWTSLLGGLTEQYF. CDR3 bases: TGTGCCTGGACTTCACTTTTAGGGGGCCTTACGGAGCAGTACTTC.

CDR3: CASSVEQETQYF. The CDR3 region has the DNA TGCGCCAGCAGCGTTGAGCAAGAGACCCAGTACTTC. The chain combines TRBV5-1 with TRBJ2-5, with unresolved D. Germline CDR1 is SGHRS and CDR2 is YFSETQ. This CDR3 spans 12 amino acids. Trimming removed 4 bases from V and 2 bases from J, with 6 bases in between.